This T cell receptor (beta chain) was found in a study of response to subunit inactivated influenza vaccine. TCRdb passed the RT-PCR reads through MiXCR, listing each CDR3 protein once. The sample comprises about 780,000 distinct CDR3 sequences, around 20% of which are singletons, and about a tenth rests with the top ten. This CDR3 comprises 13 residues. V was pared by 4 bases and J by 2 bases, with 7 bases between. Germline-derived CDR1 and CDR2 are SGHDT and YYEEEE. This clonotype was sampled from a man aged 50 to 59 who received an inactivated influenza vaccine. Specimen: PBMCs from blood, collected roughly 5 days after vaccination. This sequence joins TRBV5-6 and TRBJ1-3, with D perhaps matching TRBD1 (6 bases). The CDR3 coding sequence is TGTGCCAGCAGCCCAGGGGCTGGAAACACCATATATTTT. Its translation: CASSPGAGNTIYF. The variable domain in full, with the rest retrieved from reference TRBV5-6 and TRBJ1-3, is DAGVTQSPTHLIKTRGQQVTLRCSPKSGHDTVSWYQQALGQGPQFIFQYYEEEERQRGNFPDRFSGHQFPNYSSELNVNALLLGDSALYLCASSPGAGNTIYFGEGSWLTVV.